This is a list of T cell receptor beta chains from one sample in a study of Ad26.COV2.S vaccination and SARS-CoV-2 variants. The assay was immunoSEQ multiplex PCR, and TCRdb's table has in-frame clones only and misses some. The table records about 100,000 clones, 80% of them present only once. The sequencing used peripheral blood, collected after recovery from COVID-19. These receptors came from a human donor who had recovered from COVID-19. The CDR3 runs from the conserved cysteine through the conserved F or W. The D gene is left open where the match is weak. Size is omitted from some rows. Given values are once, few, many or a class for expanded clones.

V: TRBV29-1
J: TRBJ1-2
size: NA
D: NA
DNA: TGCAGCGTTGAGTACAGGGTCTACACCTTC
CDR3: CSVEYRVYTF

V: TRBV5-1
J: TRBJ1-6
size: NA
D: NA
DNA: TGCGCCAGCAGCTTGGGTCAGGGACCCCCATATAATTCACCCCTCCACTTT
CDR3: CASSLGQGPPYNSPLHF

V: TRBV29-1
J: TRBJ2-5
size: NA
D: TRBD2
DNA: TGCAGCGTTTCCAGACTAGCGGGGACACAAGAGACCCAGTACTTC
CDR3: CSVSRLAGTQETQYF

V: TRBV7-9
J: TRBJ1-3
size: NA
D: TRBD1
DNA: TGTGCCAGCAGCTTCGGACAGGGCACTGGAAACACCATATATTTT
CDR3: CASSFGQGTGNTIYF

V: TRBV2
J: TRBJ1-1
size: NA
D: NA
DNA: TGTGCCAGTCTGGGGGGGATGAACACTGAAGCTTTCTTT
CDR3: CASLGGMNTEAFF

V: TRBV5-1
J: TRBJ2-5
size: NA
D: NA
DNA: TGCGCCAGCAGCTTTGGCGGGCTTCAAGAGACCCAGTACTTC
CDR3: CASSFGGLQETQYF

V: TRBV7-9
J: TRBJ1-5
size: NA
D: NA
DNA: TGTGCCAGCAGCTTAGTTTCGGGTCAGCCCCAGCATTTT
CDR3: CASSLVSGQPQHF

V: TRBV4-2
J: TRBJ2-1
size: NA
D: NA
DNA: TGTGCCAGCAGCCAAGAAAAAACTCTGCGGGCGTCCGAGCAGTTCTTC
CDR3: CASSQEKTLRASEQFF

V: TRBV12-3/TRBV12-4
J: TRBJ2-5
size: NA
D: TRBD1
DNA: TGTGCCAGCAGCCGGACAGGTCAAGAGACCCAGTACTTC
CDR3: CASSRTGQETQYF

V: TRBV15
J: TRBJ2-5
size: NA
D: NA
DNA: TGTGCCACCAGCAGAGATGGGTGGACCCAGTACTTC
CDR3: CATSRDGWTQYF

V: TRBV28
J: TRBJ1-1
size: NA
D: TRBD1
DNA: TGTGCCAGCAGTCTCTCGGGACAGTACACTGAAGCTTTCTTT
CDR3: CASSLSGQYTEAFF

V: TRBV28
J: TRBJ1-2
size: NA
D: NA
DNA: TGTGCCAGCAGTGAACAGCTAAACTATGGCTACACCTTC
CDR3: CASSEQLNYGYTF

V: TRBV4-1
J: TRBJ2-2
size: NA
D: NA
DNA: TGCGCCAGCAGCCTATTGTTGAGGGGGGGCACCGGGGAGCTGTTTTTT
CDR3: CASSLLLRGGTGELFF

V: TRBV2
J: TRBJ1-6
size: few
D: NA
DNA: TGTGCCAGCAGTGAAGCGAAAAGCTCCTATAATTCACCCCTCCACTTT
CDR3: CASSEAKSSYNSPLHF

V: TRBV3-1/TRBV3-2
J: TRBJ1-3
size: few
D: NA
DNA: TGTGCCAGCAGCCAAGATTTCACCGGGGGGAACACCATATATTTT
CDR3: CASSQDFTGGNTIYF

V: TRBV5-1
J: TRBJ2-7
size: NA
D: NA
DNA: TGCGCCAGCAGCTTGGATGGGACGGAATACTACGAGCAGTACTTC
CDR3: CASSLDGTEYYEQYF

V: TRBV11-2
J: TRBJ2-3
size: NA
D: NA
DNA: TGTGCCAGCAGCCTGTTTTTGGACACTAGCACAGATACGCAGTATTTT
CDR3: CASSLFLDTSTDTQYF

V: TRBV6-5
J: TRBJ2-1
size: NA
D: TRBD2
DNA: TGTGCCAGCCTAGCGGGGGGGCAGTCCTACAATGAGCAGTTCTTC
CDR3: CASLAGGQSYNEQFF

V: TRBV5-6
J: TRBJ2-5
size: NA
D: TRBD2
DNA: TGTGCCAGCAGCAGTAGCGGGGGGCCTACGTGGGAGACCCAGTACTTC
CDR3: CASSSSGGPTWETQYF

V: TRBV12-5
J: TRBJ1-1
size: NA
D: NA
DNA: TGTGCTAGTGGTCCGGGACAGAACACTGAAGCTTTCTTT
CDR3: CASGPGQNTEAFF

V: TRBV5-6
J: TRBJ2-3
size: NA
D: TRBD2
DNA: TGTGCCAGCAGCTTGAGGCGGGGGAGCACAGATACGCAGTATTTT
CDR3: CASSLRRGSTDTQYF

V: TRBV5-4
J: TRBJ2-5
size: NA
D: NA
DNA: TGTGCCAGCAGCTCACAGGGATTAGTAGAGACCCAGTACTTC
CDR3: CASSSQGLVETQYF

V: TRBV7-9
J: TRBJ2-1
size: NA
D: TRBD1
DNA: TGTGCCAGCAGCCGCGGGGGACAGGGCAATGAGCAGTTCTTC
CDR3: CASSRGGQGNEQFF

V: TRBV11-1
J: TRBJ1-2
size: NA
D: TRBD1
DNA: TGTGCCAGCAGCTTAGGGCGACAGGGACATGGCTACACCTTC
CDR3: CASSLGRQGHGYTF

V: TRBV29-1
J: TRBJ2-7
size: NA
D: NA
DNA: TGCAGCGTTGAAGAACAGACCTACGAGCAGTACTTC
CDR3: CSVEEQTYEQYF

V: TRBV5-6
J: TRBJ1-2
size: few
D: TRBD1
DNA: TGTGCCAGCAGCTTGGGACAGGGGGCCTCGCTAGGCTATGGCTACACCTTC
CDR3: CASSLGQGASLGYGYTF

V: TRBV2
J: TRBJ2-7
size: few
D: NA
DNA: TGTGCCAGCAGTAAATTTGGGACAACCTACGAGCAGTACTTC
CDR3: CASSKFGTTYEQYF

V: TRBV11-2
J: TRBJ2-5
size: NA
D: TRBD2
DNA: TGTGCCAGCAGACGGGCGCCGGGACTAGCGGGGGGAATAGAGACCCAGTACTTC
CDR3: CASRRAPGLAGGIETQYF

V: TRBV6-2/TRBV6-3
J: TRBJ2-7
size: NA
D: TRBD1
DNA: TGTGCCAGCAGTTACCAACGGGACAGGTGGGGCTACGAGCAGTACTTC
CDR3: CASSYQRDRWGYEQYF

V: TRBV11-2
J: TRBJ2-1
size: NA
D: NA
DNA: TGTGCCAGCAGCTTAGTTAGTCAGGGGTACAATGAGCAGTTCTTC
CDR3: CASSLVSQGYNEQFF

V: TRBV29-1
J: TRBJ1-2
size: NA
D: NA
DNA: TGCAGCGTTGCCCTAGAATCGACTAACTATGGCTACACCTTC
CDR3: CSVALESTNYGYTF

V: TRBV5-4
J: TRBJ2-5
size: NA
D: NA
DNA: TGTGCCAGCAGCCGCCTTGAGGGGGAGGGGACCCAGTACTTC
CDR3: CASSRLEGEGTQYF

V: TRBV19
J: TRBJ1-6
size: NA
D: NA
DNA: TGTGCCAGATGCCCAGGATCCTATAATTCACCCCTCCACTTT
CDR3: CARCPGSYNSPLHF

V: TRBV5-1
J: TRBJ2-1
size: NA
D: NA
DNA: TGCGCCAGCAGTAGGGTAGGTGACTATCGCTCGAATGAGCAGTTCTTC
CDR3: CASSRVGDYRSNEQFF